This TCR beta chain was sequenced in a study of regulatory T cells in long-lasting Graves disease. Study-wide results and caveats: Researchers examined only peripheral blood and not thyroid tissue. Persistent disease favored TRBV28, TRBJ1-2 and TRBJ2-5.

Documented time point: persistent/refractory GD, antithyroid drugs over 5 years with positive TRAb. RNA from PBMCs was the source of the TCR library. Graves' disease diagnosis was established per American Thyroid Association guidelines. In its sample, this clonotype was seen many times. Its specificity is unknown. Library construction for TCR beta used iRepertoire HTBI primers and Arm-PCR of CDR3 regions. TCRdb re-called the multiplex PCR reads through MiXCR, storing one row per CDR3 protein. This sample carries over 650,000 distinct CDR3 sequences, 30% of them seen once, and the ten largest clones take roughly 40%. The V and J ends lost 8 bases and 0 bases respectively, with 16 bases between them. This CDR3 has 15 amino acids.

The material sequenced was peripheral blood mononuclear cells (PBMCs), taken when the disease was refractory, from a patient treated with antithyroid drugs. The clonotype comes from a female donor with Graves disease. The genes are TRBV12-3 or TRBV12-4 and TRBJ2-5, with D perhaps TRBD1 (6 bases). Here the CDR3 reads CASGYLTGNQETQYF. CDR3 in DNA: TGTGCCAGCGGCTACCTGACAGGCAACCAAGAGACCCAGTACTTC.